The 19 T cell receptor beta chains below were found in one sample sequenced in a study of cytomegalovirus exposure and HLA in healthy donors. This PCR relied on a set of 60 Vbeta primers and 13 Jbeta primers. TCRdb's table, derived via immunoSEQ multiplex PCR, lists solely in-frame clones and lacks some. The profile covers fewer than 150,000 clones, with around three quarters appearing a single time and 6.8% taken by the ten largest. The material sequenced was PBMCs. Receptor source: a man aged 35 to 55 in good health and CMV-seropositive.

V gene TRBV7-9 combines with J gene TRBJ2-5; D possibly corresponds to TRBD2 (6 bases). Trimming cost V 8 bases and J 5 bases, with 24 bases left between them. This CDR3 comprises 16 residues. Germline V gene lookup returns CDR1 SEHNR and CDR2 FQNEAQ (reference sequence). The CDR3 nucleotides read TGTGCCAGCGTCTTTTCTGGTGGGCAGGGAGGCGAGACCCAGTACTTC. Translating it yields CASVFSGGQGGETQYF. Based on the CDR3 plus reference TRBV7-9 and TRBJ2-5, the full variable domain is DTGVSQNPRHKITKRGQNVTFRCDPISEHNRLYWYRQTLGQGPEFLTYFQNEAQLEKSRLLSDRFSAERPKGSFSTLEIQRTEQGDSAMYLCASVFSGGQGGETQYFGPGTRLLVL.

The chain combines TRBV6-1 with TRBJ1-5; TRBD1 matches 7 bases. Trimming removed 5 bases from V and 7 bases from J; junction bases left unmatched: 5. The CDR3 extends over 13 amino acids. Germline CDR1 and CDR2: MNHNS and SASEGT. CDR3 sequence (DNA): TGTGCCAGCAGTTCTGACAGGGTCCAGCCCCAGCATTTT. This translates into CASSSDRVQPQHF.

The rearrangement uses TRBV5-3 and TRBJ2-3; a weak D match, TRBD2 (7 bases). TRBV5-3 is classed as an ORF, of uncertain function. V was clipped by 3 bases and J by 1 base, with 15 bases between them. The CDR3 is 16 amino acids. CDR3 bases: TGTGCCAGAAGCTGGGACGGGGGGCTGTGCACAGATACGCAGTATTTT. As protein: CARSWDGGLCTDTQYF.

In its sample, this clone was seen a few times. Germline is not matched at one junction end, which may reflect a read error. CDR3 sequence reads: CASSDSPSGGQLF. The CDR3 region has the DNA TGTGCCAGCAGCGATTCTCCGAGCGGTGGTCAACTTTTT. The rearrangement links TRBV2 to TRBJ1-4; D ambiguous. Germline V gives CDR1 SNHLY, CDR2 FYNNEI. The length of the CDR3 is 13 residues. Based on the CDR3 plus reference TRBV2 and TRBJ1-4, the full variable domain is EPEVTQTPSHQVTQMGQEVILRCVPISNHLYFYWYRQILGQKVEFLVSFYNNEISEKSEIFDDQFSVERPDGSNFTLKIRSTKLEDSAMYFCASSDSPSGGQLFGSGTQLSVL.

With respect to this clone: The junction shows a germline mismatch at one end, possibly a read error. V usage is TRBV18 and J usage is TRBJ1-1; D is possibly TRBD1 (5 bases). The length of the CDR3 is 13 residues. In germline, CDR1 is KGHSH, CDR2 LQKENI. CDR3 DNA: TGTGCCAGCTCACCGGGGCAGAACCCTGAAGCTTTCTTT. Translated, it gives CASSPGQNPEAFF.

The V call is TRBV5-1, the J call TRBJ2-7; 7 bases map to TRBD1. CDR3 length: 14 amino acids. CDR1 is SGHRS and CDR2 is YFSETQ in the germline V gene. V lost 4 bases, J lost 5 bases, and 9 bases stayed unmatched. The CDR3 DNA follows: TGCGCCAGCAGCAGACGACAGGGTCAGGACGAGCAGTACTTC. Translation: CASSRRQGQDEQYF.

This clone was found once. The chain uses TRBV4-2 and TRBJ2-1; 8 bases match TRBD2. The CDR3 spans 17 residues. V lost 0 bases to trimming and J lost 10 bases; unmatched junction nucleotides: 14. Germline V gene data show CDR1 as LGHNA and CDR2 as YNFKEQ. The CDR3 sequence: CASSQDPKTSVAREQFF. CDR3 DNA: TGTGCCAGCAGCCAAGATCCGAAGACTAGCGTCGCGCGGGAGCAGTTCTTC.

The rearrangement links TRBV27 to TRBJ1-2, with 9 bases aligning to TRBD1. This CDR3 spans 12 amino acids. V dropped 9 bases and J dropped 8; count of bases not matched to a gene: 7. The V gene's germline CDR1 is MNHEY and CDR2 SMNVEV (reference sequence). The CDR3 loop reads CARTQGARGYTF. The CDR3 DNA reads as TGTGCCAGGACACAGGGGGCGCGGGGCTACACCTTC.

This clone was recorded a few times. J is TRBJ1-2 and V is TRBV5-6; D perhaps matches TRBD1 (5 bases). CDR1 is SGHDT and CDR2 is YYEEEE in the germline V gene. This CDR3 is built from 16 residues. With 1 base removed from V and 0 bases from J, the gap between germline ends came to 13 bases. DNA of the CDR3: TGTGCCAGCAGCTTGAAGGGGCAGCCCGCTAACTATGGCTACACCTTC. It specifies CASSLKGQPANYGYTF.

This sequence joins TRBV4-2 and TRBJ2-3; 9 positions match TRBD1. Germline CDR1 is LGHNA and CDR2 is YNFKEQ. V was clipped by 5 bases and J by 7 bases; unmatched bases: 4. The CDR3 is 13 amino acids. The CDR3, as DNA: TGTGCCAGCAGCGACAGGGGGAGGAATACGCAGTATTTT. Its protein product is CASSDRGRNTQYF.

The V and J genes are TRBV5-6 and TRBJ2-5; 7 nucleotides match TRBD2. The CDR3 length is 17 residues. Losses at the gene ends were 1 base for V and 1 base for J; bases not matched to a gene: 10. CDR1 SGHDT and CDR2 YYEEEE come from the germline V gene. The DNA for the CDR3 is TGTGCCAGCAGCTTGCGCCGGGACTACAAGGGCCAAGAGACCCAGTACTTC. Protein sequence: CASSLRRDYKGQETQYF.

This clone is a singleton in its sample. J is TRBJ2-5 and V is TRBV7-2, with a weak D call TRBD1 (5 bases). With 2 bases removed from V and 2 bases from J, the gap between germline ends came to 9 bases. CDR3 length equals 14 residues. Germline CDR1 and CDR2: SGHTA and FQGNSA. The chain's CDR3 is CASSLSSGQETQYF. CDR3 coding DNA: TGTGCCAGCAGCTTAAGCTCAGGGCAAGAGACCCAGTACTTC.

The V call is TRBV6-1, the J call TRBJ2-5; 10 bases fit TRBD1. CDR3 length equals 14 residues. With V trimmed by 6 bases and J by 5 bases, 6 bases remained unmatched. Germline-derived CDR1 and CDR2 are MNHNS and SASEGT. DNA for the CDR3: TGTGCCAGCAGAGGAGACAGGGGGCTTGAGACCCAGTACTTC. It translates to CASRGDRGLETQYF.

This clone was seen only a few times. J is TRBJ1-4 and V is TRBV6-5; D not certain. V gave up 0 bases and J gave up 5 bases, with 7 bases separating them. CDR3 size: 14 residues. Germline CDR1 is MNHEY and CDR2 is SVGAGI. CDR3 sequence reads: CASSYSNRNEKLFF. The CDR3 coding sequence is TGTGCCAGCAGTTACTCGAACCGGAATGAAAAACTGTTTTTT.

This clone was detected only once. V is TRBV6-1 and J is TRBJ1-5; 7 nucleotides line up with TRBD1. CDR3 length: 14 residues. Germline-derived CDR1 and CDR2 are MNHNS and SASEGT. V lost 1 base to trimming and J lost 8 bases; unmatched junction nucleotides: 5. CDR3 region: CASSEGTGPEPQHF. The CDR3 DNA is TGTGCCAGCAGTGAAGGGACAGGCCCCGAGCCCCAGCATTTT.

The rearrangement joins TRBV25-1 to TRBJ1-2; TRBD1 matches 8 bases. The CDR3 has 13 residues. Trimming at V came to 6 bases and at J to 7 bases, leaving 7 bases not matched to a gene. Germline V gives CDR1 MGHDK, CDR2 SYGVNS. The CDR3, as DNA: TGTGCCAGCAGATTAACAGGGGGTGGTGGCTACACCTTC. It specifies CASRLTGGGGYTF.

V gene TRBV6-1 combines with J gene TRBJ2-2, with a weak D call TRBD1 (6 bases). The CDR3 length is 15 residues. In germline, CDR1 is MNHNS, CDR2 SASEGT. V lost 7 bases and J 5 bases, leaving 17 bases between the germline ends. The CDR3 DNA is TGTGCCAGCACGGAGAACAGGGTGGGAACCGGGGAGCTGTTTTTT. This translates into CASTENRVGTGELFF.

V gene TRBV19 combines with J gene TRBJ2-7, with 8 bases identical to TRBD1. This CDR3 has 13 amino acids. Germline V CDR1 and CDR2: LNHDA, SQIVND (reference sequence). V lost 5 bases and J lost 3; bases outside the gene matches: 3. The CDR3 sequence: CASSFTGGYEQYF. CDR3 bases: TGTGCCAGTAGTTTTACAGGGGGCTACGAGCAGTACTTC.

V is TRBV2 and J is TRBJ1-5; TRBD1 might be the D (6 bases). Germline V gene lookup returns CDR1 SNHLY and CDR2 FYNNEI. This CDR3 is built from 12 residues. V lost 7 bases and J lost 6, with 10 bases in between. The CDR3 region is CASNRVGQPQHF. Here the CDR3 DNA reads TGTGCCAGCAACAGGGTCGGTCAGCCCCAGCATTTT. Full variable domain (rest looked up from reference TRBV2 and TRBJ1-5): EPEVTQTPSHQVTQMGQEVILRCVPISNHLYFYWYRQILGQKVEFLVSFYNNEISEKSEIFDDQFSVERPDGSNFTLKIRSTKLEDSAMYFCASNRVGQPQHFGDGTRLSIL.